The 13 T cell receptor beta chains in this list originate from one sample, sequenced in a study of blood T cell repertoires in COVID-19. Here immunoSEQ multiplex PCR was the method, and the copy in TCRdb shows in-frame clones only, minus some. The profile shows 120,000 or so clones, around four fifths of them singletons. The sample consisted of peripheral blood. Source of these receptors: a human donor in a cohort sampled during active COVID-19.

The chain carries TRBV5-1 and TRBJ2-5; weak D call: TRBD1 (6 bases). Germline V lookup: CDR1 SGHRS, CDR2 YFSETQ. The CDR3 is 13 residues long. V shed 0 bases and J shed 8 bases, with 11 bases lying between them. As DNA, the CDR3 is TGCGCCAGCAGCTTGGACAGGGAGCAAACCCAGTACTTC. Residues: CASSLDREQTQYF.

This clone was recorded once. The chain uses TRBV6-2 or TRBV6-3 and TRBJ1-4, with 11 bases lining up with TRBD1. V lost 5 bases, J lost 7 bases, and 6 bases stayed unmatched. CDR1 is MNHEY, CDR2 SVGEGT, per germline. This CDR3 region has 15 residues. DNA of the CDR3: TGTGCCAGCAGTCGTTCCGGGACAGGGGGTGAAAAACTGTTTTTT. This encodes CASSRSGTGGEKLFF.

The chain couples TRBV28 to TRBJ1-4, with D possibly TRBD1 on 5 matching bases. The CDR3 loop spans 15 amino acids. The V gene's germline CDR1 is MDHEN and CDR2 SYDVKM. The V end lost 5 bases, the J end lost 0 bases, and 10 bases lay between the germline ends. CDR3 region: CASSKPGSTNEKLFF. DNA for the CDR3: TGTGCCAGCAGTAAACCAGGGTCAACTAATGAAAAACTGTTTTTT.

The chain links TRBV6-5 to TRBJ1-2; D might be TRBD1 (5 bases). Germline CDR1 and CDR2: MNHEY and SVGAGI. The CDR3 covers 12 residues. The V gene lost 10 bases and the J gene lost 3 bases, with 12 bases spanning the gap. CDR3 bases: TGTGCCACGGGGACTCCGGACTATGGCTACACCTTC. Protein product: CATGTPDYGYTF.

The V gene is TRBV7-9, the J gene TRBJ1-2; D gene ambiguous. Germline V gene sequence: CDR1 SEHNR, CDR2 FQNEAQ (reference sequence). CDR3 size: 17 residues. Trimming cost V 6 bases and J 5 bases, with 25 bases left between them. This CDR3 is CASRVPEGRSKGYGYTF. The CDR3 DNA follows: TGTGCCAGCAGAGTACCTGAGGGTAGGTCGAAAGGGTATGGCTACACCTTC. Combining the CDR3 with reference TRBV7-9 and TRBJ1-2 gives the whole variable domain DTGVSQNPRHKITKRGQNVTFRCDPISEHNRLYWYRQTLGQGPEFLTYFQNEAQLEKSRLLSDRFSAERPKGSFSTLEIQRTEQGDSAMYLCASRVPEGRSKGYGYTFGSGTRLTVV.

The chain carries TRBV28 and TRBJ1-6; D unclear. With 3 bases removed from V and 15 bases from J, the gap between germline ends came to 12 bases. The CDR3 consists of 12 residues. Germline V gene sequence: CDR1 MDHEN, CDR2 SYDVKM. The DNA of the CDR3 is TGTGCCAGCAGTTTTACAGTGACACTCCTCCACTTT. This translates into CASSFTVTLLHF.

The CDR3 region has the DNA TGTGCCACCAAGGTCGCACCAGGGGAAAATGAAAAACTGTTTTTT. Translated, it gives CATKVAPGENEKLFF. The chain recombines TRBV19 with TRBJ1-4, with D possibly being TRBD1 (6 bases). CDR1 and CDR2 (germline): LNHDA, SQIVND (reference sequence). Trimming shortened V by 10 bases and J by 5 bases, and 20 bases separated the two germline ends. The length of the CDR3 is 15 residues.

The chain joins TRBV5-1 to TRBJ2-1; 7 bases map to TRBD2. The germline V gene has CDR1 SGHRS and CDR2 YFSETQ. This CDR3 is built from 13 residues. V shed 3 bases and J 8 bases; nucleotides not matched to a gene: 5. The CDR3 sequence: CASSSPAGDEQFF. For the CDR3, the DNA is TGCGCCAGCAGCTCCCCTGCGGGAGATGAGCAGTTCTTC.

The rearrangement links TRBV6-6 to TRBJ1-2, with 9 bases lining up with TRBD1. The V gene end was trimmed by 5 bases and the J gene end by 4 bases; junction bases not matched to a gene: 8. Germline V lookup: CDR1 MNHNY, CDR2 SVGAGI (reference sequence). This CDR3 has 15 residues. Here the CDR3 DNA reads TGTGCCAGCAGTCCTCGGACAGGGGTATTCTATGGCTACACCTTC. The encoded protein is CASSPRTGVFYGYTF.

The genes are TRBV19 and TRBJ1-6; 12 bases are shared with TRBD1. Germline V gene data show CDR1 as LNHDA and CDR2 as SQIVND (reference sequence). This CDR3 has 15 residues. V trimming: 3 bases; J trimming: 15 bases; junction bases outside the gene matches: 9. In nucleotides, the CDR3 is TGTGCCAGTAGTATTCGGGGGACAGGGGGCTTTCGCCTCCACTTT. Protein: CASSIRGTGGFRLHF.

This chain links TRBV6-6 with TRBJ2-3; TRBD2 matches 14 bases. J was trimmed by 3 bases and V by 5 bases; bases with no gene match: 4. CDR1 is MNHNY, CDR2 SVGAGI, per germline (reference sequence). The CDR3 length is 16 residues. The CDR3 protein is CASSTTSGRGTDTQYF. For the CDR3, the DNA is TGTGCCAGCAGTACGACTAGCGGGAGGGGTACAGATACGCAGTATTTT.

The rearrangement links TRBV18 to TRBJ2-7; tentatively, D is TRBD1 (5 bases). Trimming stripped 0 bases from V and 3 bases from J, with 12 bases between. Germline assignment: CDR1 KGHSH and CDR2 LQKENI. CDR3 length equals 15 residues. The CDR3 here is CASSPPDTGYYEQYF. The CDR3 DNA reads TGTGCCAGCTCACCACCGGATACAGGATACTACGAGCAGTACTTC.

The chain couples TRBV6-6 to TRBJ2-7; TRBD1 agrees at 10 bases. This CDR3 region has 16 residues. Trimming at V came to 3 bases and at J to 7 bases, leaving 12 bases not matched to a gene. Germline assignment: CDR1 MNHNY and CDR2 SVGAGI (reference sequence). CDR3 DNA: TGTGCCAGCAGTTATTCACGGGGACAGGGGACTTGGGAGCAGTACTTC. Translated: CASSYSRGQGTWEQYF.